These 24 T cell receptor beta chains were all obtained from the same sample, sequenced in a study of siplizumab effects on memory and regulatory T cells. Only in-frame clones appear in the TCRdb table, and some are missing; sequencing was by immunoSEQ multiplex PCR. The data contain some 100,000 clones, about nine tenths of them singletons. The material sequenced was non-Treg CD4+ T cells sorted from blood. These TCRs come from a human donor in good health.

The gene calls are TRBV5-4 and TRBJ2-1, with 7 bases lining up with TRBD2. The CDR3 totals 16 residues. V shed 4 bases, J shed 0 bases, and the junction held 7 bases outside the gene matches. Germline V lookup: CDR1 SGHNT, CDR2 YYREEE (reference sequence). CDR3 loop: CASSPEAGVSYNEQFF. CDR3 nucleotide sequence: TGTGCCAGCAGCCCGGAGGCGGGAGTCTCCTACAATGAGCAGTTCTTC.

The chain couples TRBV6-6 to TRBJ2-7, with a tentative D call TRBD1 (6 bases). From germline, CDR1 is MNHNY and CDR2 SVGAGI (reference sequence). This CDR3 has 12 amino acids. The V end was cut by 6 bases, the J end by 5 bases, with 11 bases between. CDR3 DNA sequence: TGTGCCAGCAGGGGACATTCCCACGAGCAGTACTTC. Protein: CASRGHSHEQYF.

J is TRBJ1-4 and V is TRBV10-2, with a tentative D call TRBD1 (6 bases). There are 15 residues in the CDR3. V was clipped by 3 bases and J by 5 bases, with 13 bases between them. CDR1 and CDR2 (germline): WSHSY, SAAADI. The CDR3 nucleotides read TGCGCCAGCAGTGAAGGGGGGGCCGGGAATGAAAAACTGTTTTTT. Translation gives CASSEGGAGNEKLFF.

J is TRBJ2-7 and V is TRBV2, with 8 bases identical to TRBD2. CDR1 SNHLY and CDR2 FYNNEI come from the germline V gene. This CDR3 has 14 residues. V lost 8 bases and J lost 3; bases outside the gene matches: 9. The CDR3 is CASSDSGINYEQYF. In nucleotides, the CDR3 is TGTGCCAGCTCCGATAGCGGGATTAACTACGAGCAGTACTTC. The full variable domain, its missing parts supplied by reference TRBV2 and TRBJ2-7, is EPEVTQTPSHQVTQMGQEVILRCVPISNHLYFYWYRQILGQKVEFLVSFYNNEISEKSEIFDDQFSVERPDGSNFTLKIRSTKLEDSAMYFCASSDSGINYEQYFGPGTRLTVT.

This chain links TRBV7-2 with TRBJ2-2; 8 bases agree with TRBD2. This CDR3 comprises 16 residues. Unmatched junction bases numbered 9, after V lost 5 bases and J lost 4 bases. CDR1 is SGHTA, CDR2 FQGNSA, per germline. The CDR3 region has the DNA TGTGCCAGCAGCCCACACACGGGAGGGCTCACCGGGGAGCTGTTTTTT. Residues: CASSPHTGGLTGELFF.

The chain has TRBV6-5 and TRBJ2-3, with 8 positions matching TRBD2. The germline V gene has CDR1 MNHEY and CDR2 SVGAGI. After removal of 6 bases from V and 8 bases from J, the junction contained 13 bases not matched to a gene. There are 15 residues in the CDR3. CDR3 amino acids: CASRPPGGAVGTQYF. The CDR3 nucleotides are TGTGCCAGCAGGCCTCCCGGGGGGGCCGTTGGTACGCAGTATTTT.

The genes are TRBV6-1 and TRBJ2-7, with no clear D. Germline CDR1 and CDR2: MNHNS and SASEGT. V was pared by 1 base and J by 5 bases, with 3 bases between. CDR3 length equals 11 residues. CDR3 residues: CASSEEDEQYF. The CDR3 bases are TGTGCCAGCAGTGAAGAGGACGAGCAGTACTTC.

The V gene is TRBV6-1, the J gene TRBJ2-5; TRBD1 is a possible D gene (7 bases). The V gene's germline CDR1 is MNHNS and CDR2 SASEGT. Trimming removed 2 bases at V and 4 bases at J, with 23 bases between. The CDR3 sequence is 18 residues long. CDR3 protein: CASSETGRGRGVRETQYF. CDR3 DNA: TGTGCCAGCAGTGAAACGGGTCGGGGCAGGGGGGTAAGAGAGACCCAGTACTTC.

The chain has TRBV7-2 and TRBJ2-6; D unresolved. Germline CDR1 and CDR2: SGHTA and FQGNSA. The CDR3 loop spans 14 amino acids. V was pared by 0 bases and J by 2 bases, with 2 bases between. The CDR3 DNA follows: TGTGCCAGCAGCTTAGCGACTGGGGCCAACGTCCTGACTTTC. Its protein is CASSLATGANVLTF. The full variable domain, with the rest looked up from reference TRBV7-2 and TRBJ2-6, is GAGVSQSPSNKVTEKGKDVELRCDPISGHTALYWYRQSLGQGLEFLIYFQGNSAPDKSGLPSDRFSAERTGGSVSTLTIQRTQQEDSAVYLCASSLATGANVLTFGAGSRLTVL.

The chain employs TRBV7-9 and TRBJ2-3; TRBD2 matches 9 bases. V gave up 5 bases and J gave up 0 bases; unmatched junction bases: 12. Germline-derived CDR1 and CDR2 are SEHNR and FQNEAQ (reference sequence). This CDR3 has 18 amino acids. The CDR3 nucleotides read TGTGCCAGCAGCCTACCCCGAAAGCGGGAGGAAAGCACAGATACGCAGTATTTT. Protein: CASSLPRKREESTDTQYF.

This chain joins TRBV6-1 and TRBJ1-1, with 7 positions matching TRBD1. Trimming took 10 bases from V and 10 from J; bases not matched to a gene: 15. Germline V gene sequence: CDR1 MNHNS, CDR2 SASEGT. The CDR3 runs to 13 residues. The CDR3 DNA reads as TGTGCCACGCCGGGACAGAAATACGAGGGAGCTTTCTTT. Its translation: CATPGQKYEGAFF.

This chain uses TRBV7-2 with TRBJ2-7; 8 bases fit TRBD2. CDR3 length: 15 amino acids. Germline loops: CDR1 SGHTA, CDR2 FQGNSA. V dropped 4 bases and J dropped 4; count of bases not matched to a gene: 9. The CDR3 coding sequence is TGTGCCAGCAGCTCCCCCAGCGGGAGCTATTACGAGCAGTACTTC. Translating gives CASSSPSGSYYEQYF.

This clone was picked up one time. This sequence joins TRBV6-5 and TRBJ2-1; D is undetermined. The germline gives CDR1 MNHEY, CDR2 SVGAGI. This CDR3 spans 14 amino acids. V shed 5 bases and J shed 6 bases, with 14 bases lying between them. The CDR3 sequence: CASSADMFPNEQFF. CDR3 DNA: TGTGCCAGCAGTGCCGACATGTTCCCCAATGAGCAGTTCTTC.

The rearrangement uses TRBV5-1 and TRBJ2-1, with TRBD2 matching over 8 bases. Germline CDR1 SGHRS, CDR2 YFSETQ. The CDR3 has 15 amino acids. V gave up 1 base and J gave up 6 bases; unmatched junction bases: 6. The CDR3 DNA is TGCGCCAGCAGCTTGCAGGGACTAGAACCCAATGAGCAGTTCTTC. Protein product: CASSLQGLEPNEQFF.

V is TRBV28 and J is TRBJ2-7; 8 bases agree with TRBD2. V shed 7 bases and J 4 bases; nucleotides not matched to a gene: 9. This CDR3 is 14 amino acids long. Per germline, CDR1 MDHEN and CDR2 SYDVKM. The CDR3 region has the DNA TGTGCCAGCATCCAAGCGGGAGCCTTATACGAGCAGTACTTC. Its translation is CASIQAGALYEQYF.

This chain links TRBV7-2 with TRBJ2-1; unclear D gene. The CDR3 loop spans 13 amino acids. V gave up 0 bases and J gave up 9 bases, with 9 bases separating them. Looked up from germline, CDR1 is SGHTA and CDR2 is FQGNSA. DNA for the CDR3: TGTGCCAGCAGCTTAGCGTCTTGGGGTGAGCAGTTCTTC. Its translation: CASSLASWGEQFF.

CDR3 sequence (DNA): TGTGCCAGTAGTCGAGGGACTAGCGGGGAGCCCTACGAGCAGTACTTC. This gives the protein CASSRGTSGEPYEQYF. This chain joins TRBV19 and TRBJ2-7, with TRBD2 matching 13 bases. The CDR3 spans 16 residues. CDR1 LNHDA and CDR2 SQIVND come from the germline V gene (reference sequence). The J segment lost 2 bases and the V segment lost 5 bases, leaving 6 bases of the junction unmatched.

The chain links TRBV30 to TRBJ1-4; 7 nucleotides match TRBD1. The V segment lost 4 bases and the J segment 0 bases; nucleotides outside the gene matches: 2. The germline V gene has CDR1 GTSNPN and CDR2 SVGIG (reference sequence). The CDR3 length is 14 residues. The CDR3 nucleotides are TGTGCCTGGAAACAGGGGACAACTAATGAAAAACTGTTTTTT. Residues: CAWKQGTTNEKLFF.

V usage is TRBV12-5 and J usage is TRBJ2-2; tentative D call: TRBD2 (6 bases). Germline CDR1 reads LGHNT; CDR2 reads FRNRAP. The V gene lost 5 bases and the J gene lost 5 bases, with 15 bases spanning the gap. The CDR3 has 15 amino acids. CDR3 nucleotides: TGTGCTAGTGGTCCGGAAACAGGAGGGACCGGGGAGCTGTTTTTT. As protein: CASGPETGGTGELFF.

The chain recombines TRBV16 with TRBJ1-5; weak D call: TRBD1 (6 bases). Trimming removed 2 bases from V and 7 bases from J, with 12 bases in between. CDR3 size: 14 residues. Germline V CDR1 and CDR2: KGHSY, FQNENV. The CDR3 is CASSQAQGRQPQHF. The DNA for the CDR3 is TGTGCCAGCAGCCAAGCTCAGGGGAGACAGCCCCAGCATTTT.

This clone was observed once. V gene TRBV7-3 combines with J gene TRBJ2-5, with D possibly TRBD1 on 6 matching bases. Trimming took 2 bases from V and 4 from J, leaving 20 bases between them. This CDR3 has 17 amino acids. The germline gives CDR1 SGHTA, CDR2 FQGTGA. The CDR3 sequence: CASSLWGGGLLGETQYF. CDR3 bases: TGTGCCAGCAGCTTATGGGGTGGGGGCTTATTAGGAGAGACCCAGTACTTC.

The gene calls are TRBV9 and TRBJ2-3, with D unclear. The CDR3 sequence is 17 residues long. The V end was cut by 0 bases, the J end by 3 bases, with 17 bases between. Per the germline V gene, CDR1 is SGDLS and CDR2 is YYNGEE. CDR3 residues: CASSVGFRDPGTDTQYF. DNA for the CDR3: TGTGCCAGCAGCGTAGGGTTCCGAGACCCTGGGACAGATACGCAGTATTTT.

CDR3 in amino acids: CASSLYVSAYEQYF. DNA of the CDR3: TGTGCCAGCAGTTTATATGTCAGCGCCTACGAGCAGTACTTC. This sequence joins TRBV28 and TRBJ2-7, with D uncertain. Germline CDR1 is MDHEN and CDR2 is SYDVKM. CDR3 length: 14 residues. Trimming shortened V by 1 base and J by 2 bases, and 9 bases separated the two germline ends.

The rearrangement uses TRBV5-4 and TRBJ1-3, with D perhaps TRBD1 (6 bases). CDR3 length: 14 amino acids. Germline V gives CDR1 SGHNT, CDR2 YYREEE (reference sequence). Trimming removed 0 bases at V and 3 bases at J, with 7 bases between. The CDR3 loop is CASSLGRGGNTIYF. The CDR3 region has the DNA TGTGCCAGCAGCTTGGGCAGGGGTGGAAACACCATATATTTT.